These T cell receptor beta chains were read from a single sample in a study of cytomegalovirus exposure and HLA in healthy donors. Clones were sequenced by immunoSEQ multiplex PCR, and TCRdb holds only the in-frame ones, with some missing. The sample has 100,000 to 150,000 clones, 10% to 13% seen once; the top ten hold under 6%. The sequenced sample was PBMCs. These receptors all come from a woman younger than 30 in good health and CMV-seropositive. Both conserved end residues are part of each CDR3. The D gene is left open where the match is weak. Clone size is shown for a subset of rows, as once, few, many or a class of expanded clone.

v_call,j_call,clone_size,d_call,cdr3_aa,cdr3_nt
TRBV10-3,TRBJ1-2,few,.,CATEGTVYGYTF,TGTGCCACAGAAGGAACAGTCTATGGCTACACCTTC
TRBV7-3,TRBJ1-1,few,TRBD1,CASSLGTGAAEAFF,TGTGCCAGCAGCTTAGGGACAGGGGCGGCTGAAGCTTTCTTT
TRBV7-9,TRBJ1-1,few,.,CASSSQGPNTEAFF,TGTGCCAGCAGCTCACAGGGACCGAACACTGAAGCTTTCTTT
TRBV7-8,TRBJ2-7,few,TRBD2,CASSFGGGKGIYEQYF,TGTGCCAGCAGCTTTGGGGGAGGGAAGGGCATCTACGAGCAGTACTTC
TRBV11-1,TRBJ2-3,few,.,CASSRQGGDTQYF,TGTGCCAGCAGCCGACAGGGAGGAGATACGCAGTATTTT
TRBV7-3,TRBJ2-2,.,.,CASSPGTKGTGELFF,TGTGCCAGCAGCCCCGGAACTAAAGGCACCGGGGAGCTGTTTTTT
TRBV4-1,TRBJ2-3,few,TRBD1,CASSQGQGGADTQYF,TGCGCCAGCAGCCAAGGACAGGGGGGGGCAGATACGCAGTATTTT
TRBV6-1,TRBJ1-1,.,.,CASSAVIARAEAFF,TGTGCCAGCAGTGCGGTGATAGCTCGGGCTGAAGCTTTCTTT
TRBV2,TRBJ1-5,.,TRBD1,CASSPRGQDQPQHF,TGTGCCAGCAGCCCCAGGGGGCAGGATCAGCCCCAGCATTTT
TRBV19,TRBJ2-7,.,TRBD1,CASSPQGREQYF,TGTGCCAGTAGCCCACAGGGGAGAGAGCAGTACTTC
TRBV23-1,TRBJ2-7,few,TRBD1,CASSQSARTGVRCLTYEQYF,TGCGCCAGCAGTCAATCGGCACGAACAGGGGTTCGTTGTTTGACCTACGAGCAGTACTTC
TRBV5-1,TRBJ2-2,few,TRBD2,CASSPKTSGTGELFF,TGCGCCAGCAGCCCAAAGACTAGCGGGACCGGGGAGCTGTTTTTT
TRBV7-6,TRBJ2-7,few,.,CASSLAGADEQYF,TGTGCCAGCAGCTTAGCGGGAGCAGACGAGCAGTACTTC
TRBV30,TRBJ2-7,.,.,CAWSGDRIYEQYF,TGTGCCTGGAGTGGTGACAGAATCTACGAGCAGTACTTC
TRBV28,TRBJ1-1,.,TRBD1,CASKEPQGASRAFF,TGTGCCAGCAAAGAACCCCAGGGGGCCTCTCGGGCTTTCTTT
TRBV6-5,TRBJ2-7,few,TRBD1,CASSYSDRGRGEQYF,TGTGCCAGCAGTTACTCCGACAGGGGGCGAGGGGAGCAGTACTTC
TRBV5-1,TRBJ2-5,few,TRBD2,CASSLVPSGRETQYF,TGCGCCAGCAGCTTGGTGCCTAGCGGGAGAGAGACCCAGTACTTC
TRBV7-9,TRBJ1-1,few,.,CASSFGGEAFF,TGTGCCAGCAGCTTCGGCGGTGAAGCTTTCTTT
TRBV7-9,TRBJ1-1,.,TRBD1,CASSLAGTEEAFF,TGTGCCAGCAGCTTAGCCGGGACAGAAGAAGCTTTCTTT
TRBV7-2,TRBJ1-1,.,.,CASSLQGQPNTEAFF,TGTGCCAGCAGCTTACAAGGACAGCCGAACACTGAAGCTTTCTTT
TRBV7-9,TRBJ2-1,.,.,CASCPGYNEQFF,TGTGCCAGCTGCCCAGGATACAATGAGCAGTTCTTC
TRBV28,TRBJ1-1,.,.,CASSLVSSMNTEAFF,TGTGCCAGCAGTTTGGTATCATCTATGAACACTGAAGCTTTCTTT
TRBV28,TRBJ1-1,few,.,CASSLDDRLVTEAFF,TGTGCCAGCAGTTTAGACGACAGGTTGGTCACTGAAGCTTTCTTT
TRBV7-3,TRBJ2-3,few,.,CASSSFPTDTQYF,TGTGCCAGCAGCTCCTTCCCCACAGATACGCAGTATTTT
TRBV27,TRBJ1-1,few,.,CASSLSWGGTEAFF,TGTGCCAGCAGTTTATCCTGGGGGGGGACTGAAGCTTTCTTT
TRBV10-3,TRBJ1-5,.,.,CAISGSDQPQHF,TGTGCCATCAGTGGTTCCGATCAGCCCCAGCATTTT
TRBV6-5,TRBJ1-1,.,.,CASSATVMNTEAFF,TGTGCCAGCAGTGCGACAGTCATGAACACTGAAGCTTTCTTT
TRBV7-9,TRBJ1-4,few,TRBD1,CASSRDSNEKLFF,TGTGCCAGCAGTCGGGACAGCAATGAAAAACTGTTTTTT
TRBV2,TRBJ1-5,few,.,CASSEALGQTNQPQHF,TGTGCCAGCAGTGAAGCGCTCGGACAGACAAATCAGCCCCAGCATTTT
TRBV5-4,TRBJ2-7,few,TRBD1,CASSQGGGDSSYEQYF,TGTGCCAGCAGCCAAGGAGGTGGGGACAGTTCCTACGAGCAGTACTTC
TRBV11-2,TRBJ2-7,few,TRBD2,CASSLGGGRAFEQYF,TGTGCCAGCAGCTTAGGGGGCGGGAGGGCCTTCGAGCAGTACTTC
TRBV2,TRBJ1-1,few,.,CASSEARVGANTEAFF,TGTGCCAGCAGTGAAGCGCGCGTGGGGGCGAACACTGAAGCTTTCTTT
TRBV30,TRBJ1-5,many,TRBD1,CAWGPQGGQPQHF,TGTGCCTGGGGACCGCAGGGGGGTCAGCCCCAGCATTTT
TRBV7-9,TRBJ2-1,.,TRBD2,CASSLQRETNEQFF,TGTGCCAGCAGCTTGCAGCGGGAGACGAATGAGCAGTTCTTC
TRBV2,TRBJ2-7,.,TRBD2,CAGLAARPDEQYF,TGTGCCGGGCTAGCGGCCCGGCCTGACGAGCAGTACTTC
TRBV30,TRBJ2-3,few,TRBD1,CAWSATGLTDTQYF,TGTGCCTGGAGTGCGACAGGGCTTACAGATACGCAGTATTTT
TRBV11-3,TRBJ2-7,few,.,CASSLDGGARDEQYF,TGTGCCAGCAGCTTAGACGGGGGTGCTAGGGACGAGCAGTACTTC
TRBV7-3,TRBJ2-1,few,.,CASSRRGGEQFF,TGTGCCAGCAGCAGGCGCGGTGGTGAGCAGTTCTTC
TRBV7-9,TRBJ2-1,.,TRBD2,CASSLGTSGFVNEQFF,TGTGCCAGCAGCCTGGGGACTAGCGGGTTTGTGAATGAGCAGTTCTTC
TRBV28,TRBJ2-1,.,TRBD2,CASSLSTSGRRNEQFF,TGTGCCAGCAGTTTATCTACTAGCGGCCGTCGCAATGAGCAGTTCTTC
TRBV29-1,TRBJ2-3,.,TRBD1,CSVEDGTATTDTQYF,TGCAGCGTTGAAGATGGGACAGCGACTACTGATACGCAGTATTTT
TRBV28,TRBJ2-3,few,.,CASSSPPGTQYF,TGTGCCAGCAGTTCCCCACCAGGTACGCAGTATTTT
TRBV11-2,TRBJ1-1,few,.,CASSSGFHGTEAFF,TGTGCCAGCAGCTCAGGGTTCCACGGCACTGAAGCTTTCTTT
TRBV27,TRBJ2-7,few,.,CASSLRASYLPYEQYF,TGTGCCAGCAGTTTACGGGCTAGCTATCTTCCCTACGAGCAGTACTTC
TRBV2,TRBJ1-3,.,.,CASSEGPTIYF,TGTGCCAGCAGTGAGGGCCCCACCATATATTTT
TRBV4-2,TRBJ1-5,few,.,CASSQGETHNQPQHF,TGTGCCAGCAGCCAAGGCGAGACACACAATCAGCCCCAGCATTTT
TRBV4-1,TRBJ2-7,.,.,CASSQGFEYEQYF,TGCGCCAGCAGCCAGGGCTTCGAGTATGAGCAGTACTTC
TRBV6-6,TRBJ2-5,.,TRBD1,CASTQGQGAQTQYF,TGTGCCAGCACCCAGGGACAGGGGGCACAGACCCAGTACTTC
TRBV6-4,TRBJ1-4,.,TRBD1,CASSRKGQGREKLFF,TGTGCCAGCAGTAGAAAGGGACAGGGTAGGGAAAAACTGTTTTTT
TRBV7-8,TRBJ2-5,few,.,CASSLVLETQYF,TGTGCCAGCAGCTTAGTCCTAGAGACCCAGTACTTC
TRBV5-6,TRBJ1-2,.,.,CASSPRRILANYGYTF,TGTGCCAGCAGCCCGAGGAGGATCCTAGCTAACTATGGCTACACCTTC
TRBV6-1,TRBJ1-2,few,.,CASSPTQENYGYTF,TGTGCCAGCAGTCCGACACAGGAGAACTATGGCTACACCTTC
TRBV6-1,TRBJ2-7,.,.,CASSEWPHSGEQYF,TGTGCCAGCAGTGAATGGCCACACAGCGGCGAGCAGTACTTC
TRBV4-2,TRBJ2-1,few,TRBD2,CASSHLLLAEQFF,TGTGCCAGCAGCCACCTTCTACTAGCGGAGCAGTTCTTC